These 21 T cell receptor beta chains share one sample of origin, sequenced in a study of shared T cell receptors in the human thymus. Method: immunoSEQ multiplex PCR; TCRdb's copy keeps in-frame clones and lacks some. The sample holds 640,000 or so clones, 80% to 90% seen once. This same sample was also taken into another study, of human thymus T cells.

The sequenced sample was thymocytes. These receptors were collected from a boy younger than two with a congenital heart defect.

This clone appeared a single time. The V gene is TRBV30, the J gene TRBJ1-2; TRBD1 matches at 8 bases. The CDR3 runs 17 residues. Germline V gene data show CDR1 as GTSNPN and CDR2 as SVGIG (reference sequence). J lost 0 bases, V lost 0 bases, and 9 bases had no gene match. The CDR3 region has the DNA TGTGCCTGGAGTGTATGTCAGGGGGCACCATCTAACTATGGCTACACCTTC. Translated: CAWSVCQGAPSNYGYTF.

This chain uses TRBV7-2 with TRBJ2-4; weak D call: TRBD1 (5 bases). The CDR3 runs 14 residues. Trimming cost V 2 bases and J 8 bases, with 13 bases left between them. Germline V CDR1 and CDR2: SGHTA, FQGNSA. DNA of the CDR3: TGTGCCAGCAGCTTATGGGGCGCAACGGACATTCAGTACTTC. It yields the protein CASSLWGATDIQYF.

The chain carries TRBV7-9 and TRBJ1-4; 10 nucleotides align to TRBD1. Germline V gene data show CDR1 as SEHNR and CDR2 as FQNEAQ (reference sequence). With 2 bases clipped from V and 3 bases from J, the junction kept 9 bases outside the gene matches. The CDR3 consists of 18 residues. The CDR3 region has the DNA TGTGCCAGCAGCTTATGGGACGGGACAGGGGATGCTAATGAAAAACTGTTTTTT. This translates into CASSLWDGTGDANEKLFF.

This clone was counted a few times. The chain carries TRBV4-3 and TRBJ2-3, with 12 positions matching TRBD2. The germline CDR1 and CDR2 sequences are LGHNA and YSLEER. CDR3 size: 17 residues. The V and J ends lost 1 base and 2 bases, in that order; junction bases with no gene match: 4. CDR3 DNA: TGCGCCAGCAGCCAAGTCCGGACTAGCGGGGCCACAGATACGCAGTATTTT. It yields the protein CASSQVRTSGATDTQYF.

This rearrangement joins TRBV9 to TRBJ1-1; TRBD1 matches 12 bases. Trimming cost V 0 bases and J 5 bases; bases outside gene matches: 5. The CDR3 is 16 residues long. Germline-derived CDR1 and CDR2 are SGDLS and YYNGEE. The CDR3, as DNA: TGTGCCAGCAGCGTAGAAGGGGGACAGGGGGCGACTGAAGCTTTCTTT. Translation gives CASSVEGGQGATEAFF.

This clone was counted between two and nine times. V and J are TRBV19 and TRBJ1-6; a weak D match, TRBD1 (6 bases). Trimming shortened V by 7 bases and J by 9 bases, and 13 bases separated the two germline ends. The germline CDR1 and CDR2 sequences are LNHDA and SQIVND (reference sequence). The length of the CDR3 is 13 residues. DNA of the CDR3: TGTGCCAGTAAAGGGGGTTCGTCTTCACCCCTCCACTTT. Protein: CASKGGSSSPLHF. The full variable domain, its missing parts supplied by reference TRBV19 and TRBJ1-6, is DGGITQSPKYLFRKEGQNVTLSCEQNLNHDAMYWYRQDPGQGLRLIYYSQIVNDFQKGDIAEGYSVSREKKESFPLTVTSAQKNPTAFYLCASKGGSSSPLHFGNGTRLTVT.

The chain carries TRBV10-2 and TRBJ2-3, with 10 bases aligning to TRBD2. The length of the CDR3 is 17 residues. The ends lost 7 bases at V and 1 base at J; junction bases unmatched: 11. Per germline, CDR1 WSHSY and CDR2 SAAADI. CDR3 coding DNA: TGCGCCAGCAATCCTCTATGGGGGACTAGCGGCACAGATACGCAGTATTTT. Translation gives CASNPLWGTSGTDTQYF.

V gene TRBV19 combines with J gene TRBJ2-7; 7 nucleotides line up with TRBD1. J lost 7 bases, V lost 5 bases, and 11 bases had no gene match. The CDR3 spans 14 residues. Germline V gives CDR1 LNHDA, CDR2 SQIVND (reference sequence). Here the CDR3 reads CASSSTGRVREQYF. The CDR3 nucleotides read TGTGCCAGTAGTTCGACAGGGCGAGTGCGGGAGCAGTACTTC.

V usage is TRBV4-3 and J usage is TRBJ1-5; D not resolved. The CDR3 runs to 16 residues. Germline loops: CDR1 LGHNA, CDR2 YSLEER. Trimming cost V 1 base and J 4 bases, with 14 bases left between them. The CDR3 DNA is TGCGCCAGCAGCCAAGTACGGAGTGTAGGAAATCAGCCCCAGCATTTT. It translates to CASSQVRSVGNQPQHF.

The V gene is TRBV5-6, the J gene TRBJ2-3; 12 nucleotides match TRBD2. This CDR3 is built from 17 residues. In germline, CDR1 is SGHDT, CDR2 YYEEEE. With V trimmed by 3 bases and J by 3 bases, 8 bases remained unmatched. In nucleotides, the CDR3 is TGTGCCAGCAGCTCAGTATTGACTAGCGGGGGTACAGATACGCAGTATTTT. Translation gives CASSSVLTSGGTDTQYF.

This chain connects TRBV4-3 to TRBJ2-5, with D uncertain. CDR3 length: 13 amino acids. Trimming stripped 3 bases from V and 2 bases from J, with 7 bases between. Germline CDR1 is LGHNA and CDR2 is YSLEER. CDR3 bases: TGCGCCAGCAGCCAGGCGGATCAAGAGACCCAGTACTTC. Translation gives CASSQADQETQYF.

The rearrangement links TRBV9 to TRBJ2-1; TRBD2 matches 8 bases. The V gene's germline CDR1 is SGDLS and CDR2 YYNGEE. This CDR3 spans 16 amino acids. The J segment lost 8 bases and the V segment lost 0 bases, leaving 10 bases of the junction unmatched. This CDR3 is CASSVATERERHEQFF. The CDR3 DNA is TGTGCCAGCAGCGTAGCTACTGAGCGGGAGAGGCATGAGCAGTTCTTC.

The V and J genes are TRBV28 and TRBJ1-4; D remains unclear. The V gene lost 5 bases and the J gene lost 0 bases, with 16 bases spanning the gap. This CDR3 contains 17 residues. Germline CDR1 and CDR2: MDHEN and SYDVKM. The CDR3 bases are TGTGCCAGCAGTCCAAGTGGCGGCAGCCCAACTAATGAAAAACTGTTTTTT. This codes for CASSPSGGSPTNEKLFF.

The V call is TRBV28, the J call TRBJ2-7, with unresolved D. The CDR3 is 14 amino acids. Germline V gene lookup returns CDR1 MDHEN and CDR2 SYDVKM. With 3 bases removed from V and 0 bases from J, the gap between germline ends came to 9 bases. DNA of the CDR3: TGTGCCAGCAGTTTCCGGGTCAGCTCCTACGAGCAGTACTTC. Protein: CASSFRVSSYEQYF.

This clone was detected only a few times. The genes are TRBV7-9 and TRBJ1-4; a possible D gene is TRBD1 (5 bases). V lost 1 base, J lost 7 bases, and 10 bases lay in between. Per germline, CDR1 SEHNR and CDR2 FQNEAQ (reference sequence). The CDR3 covers 14 residues. CDR3 in DNA: TGTGCCAGCAGCTTAGTGGGAACAGGTGAAAAACTGTTTTTT. Residues: CASSLVGTGEKLFF.

A single count supports this clone. The gene calls are TRBV4-2 and TRBJ1-1; no clear D gene. The CDR3 spans 16 residues. Trimming pared 1 base from V and 0 bases from J, leaving 12 bases between. CDR1 and CDR2 from the germline V gene are LGHNA and YNFKEQ. CDR3 coding DNA: TGTGCCAGCAGCCAAGTTACGGGAGGAATGAACACTGAAGCTTTCTTT. It specifies CASSQVTGGMNTEAFF.

J is TRBJ1-5 and V is TRBV7-2; D gene unclear. Deletions cut 3 bases from V and 11 bases from J, with 11 bases between. The CDR3 extends over 12 amino acids. Germline CDR1 reads SGHTA; CDR2 reads FQGNSA. DNA of the CDR3: TGTGCCAGCAGCTTGCTAGGAGGGACCCAGCATTTT. Amino acid sequence: CASSLLGGTQHF. Variable domain in full (rest from reference TRBV7-2 and TRBJ1-5): GAGVSQSPSNKVTEKGKDVELRCDPISGHTALYWYRQSLGQGLEFLIYFQGNSAPDKSGLPSDRFSAERTGGSVSTLTIQRTQQEDSAVYLCASSLLGGTQHFGDGTRLSIL.

The J gene is TRBJ1-3, the V gene TRBV28; D gene uncertain. The CDR3 loop spans 17 amino acids. Trimming took 5 bases from V and 4 from J, leaving 21 bases between them. The germline CDR1 and CDR2 sequences are MDHEN and SYDVKM. CDR3 sequence: CASSPSSESRIGNTIYF. The CDR3 coding sequence is TGTGCCAGCAGTCCCTCTTCGGAGTCGAGGATCGGAAACACCATATATTTT.

Notes on this clone: The junction departs from germline at one end; a sequencing error may be responsible. V is TRBV15 and J is TRBJ1-6; a weak D match, TRBD1 (5 bases). The length of the CDR3 is 13 residues. Germline-derived CDR1 and CDR2 are LNHNV and YYDKDF (reference sequence). The CDR3 loop reads CATSRDRVSPPHF. CDR3 in DNA: TGTGCCACCAGCAGAGACAGGGTTTCACCCCCCCACTTT.

The rearrangement links TRBV29-1 to TRBJ1-5; 9 bases align to TRBD1. The CDR3 has 16 residues. J was trimmed by 3 bases and V by 2 bases; bases with no gene match: 8. Germline CDR1 is SQVTM and CDR2 is ANQGSEA. The CDR3 bases are TGCAGCGTTGAAATCCCCGGGACAGGGCCCAATCAGCCCCAGCATTTT. Its protein is CSVEIPGTGPNQPQHF.

The chain employs TRBV6-5 and TRBJ2-7; perhaps TRBD2 as D (6 bases). The V end lost 2 bases, the J end lost 6 bases, and 14 bases lay between the germline ends. Germline CDR1 is MNHEY and CDR2 is SVGAGI. This CDR3 has 14 residues. The CDR3 sequence: CASSYGPKGGEQYF. The CDR3 nucleotides read TGTGCCAGCAGTTACGGACCCAAGGGAGGCGAGCAGTACTTC.